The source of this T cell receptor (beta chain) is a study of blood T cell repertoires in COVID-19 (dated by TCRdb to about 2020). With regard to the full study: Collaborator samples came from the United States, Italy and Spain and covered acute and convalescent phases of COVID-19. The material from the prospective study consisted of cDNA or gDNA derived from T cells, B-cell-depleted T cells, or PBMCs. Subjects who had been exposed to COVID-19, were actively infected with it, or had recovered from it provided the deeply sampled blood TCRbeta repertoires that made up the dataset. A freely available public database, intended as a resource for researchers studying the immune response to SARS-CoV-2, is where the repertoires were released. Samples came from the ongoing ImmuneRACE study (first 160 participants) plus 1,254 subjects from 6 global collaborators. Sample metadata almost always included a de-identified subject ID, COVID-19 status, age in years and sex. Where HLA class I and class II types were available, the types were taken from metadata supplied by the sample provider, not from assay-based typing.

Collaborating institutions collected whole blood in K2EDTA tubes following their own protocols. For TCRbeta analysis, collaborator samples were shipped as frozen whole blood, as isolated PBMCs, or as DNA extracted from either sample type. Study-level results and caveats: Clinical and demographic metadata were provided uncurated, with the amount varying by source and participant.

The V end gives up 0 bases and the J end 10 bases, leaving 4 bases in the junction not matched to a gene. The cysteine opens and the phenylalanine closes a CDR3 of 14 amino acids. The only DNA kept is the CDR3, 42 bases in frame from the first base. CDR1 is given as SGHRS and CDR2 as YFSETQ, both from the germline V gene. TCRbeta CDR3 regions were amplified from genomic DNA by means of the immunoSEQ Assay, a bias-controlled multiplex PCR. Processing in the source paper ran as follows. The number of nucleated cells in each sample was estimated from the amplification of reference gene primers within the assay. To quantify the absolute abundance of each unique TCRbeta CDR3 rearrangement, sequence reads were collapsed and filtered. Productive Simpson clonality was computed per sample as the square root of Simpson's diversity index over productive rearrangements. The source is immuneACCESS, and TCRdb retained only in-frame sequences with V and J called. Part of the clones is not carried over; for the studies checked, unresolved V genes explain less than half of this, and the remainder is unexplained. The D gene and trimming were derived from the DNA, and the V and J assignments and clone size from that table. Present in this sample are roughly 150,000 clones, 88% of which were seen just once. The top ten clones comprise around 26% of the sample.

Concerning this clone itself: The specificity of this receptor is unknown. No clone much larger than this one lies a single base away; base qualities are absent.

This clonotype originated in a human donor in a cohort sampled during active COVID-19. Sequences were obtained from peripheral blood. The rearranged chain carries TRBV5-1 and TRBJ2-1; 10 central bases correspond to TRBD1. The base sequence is TGCGCCAGCAGCTTGGCAGACAGGGGGCGCGAGCAGTTCTTC. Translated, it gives CASSLADRGREQFF.